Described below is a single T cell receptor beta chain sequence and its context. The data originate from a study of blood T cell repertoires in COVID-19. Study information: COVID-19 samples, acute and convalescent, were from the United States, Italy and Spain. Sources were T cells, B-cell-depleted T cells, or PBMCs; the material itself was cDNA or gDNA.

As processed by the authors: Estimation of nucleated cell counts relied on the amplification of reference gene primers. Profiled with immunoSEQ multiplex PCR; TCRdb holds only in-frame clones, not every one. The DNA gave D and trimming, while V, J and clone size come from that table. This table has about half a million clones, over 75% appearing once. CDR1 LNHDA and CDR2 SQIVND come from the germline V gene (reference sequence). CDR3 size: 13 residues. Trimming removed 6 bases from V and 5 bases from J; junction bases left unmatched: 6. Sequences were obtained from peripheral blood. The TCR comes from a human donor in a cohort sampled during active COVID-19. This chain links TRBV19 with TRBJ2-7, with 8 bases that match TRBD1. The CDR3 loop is CASRPTGGNEQYF. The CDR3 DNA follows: TGTGCCAGTAGACCTACAGGGGGTAACGAGCAGTACTTC. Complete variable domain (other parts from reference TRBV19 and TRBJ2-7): DGGITQSPKYLFRKEGQNVTLSCEQNLNHDAMYWYRQDPGQGLRLIYYSQIVNDFQKGDIAEGYSVSREKKESFPLTVTSAQKNPTAFYLCASRPTGGNEQYFGPGTRLTVT.